The TCR beta chain described here comes from a study of CD8 T cells in ankylosing spondylitis. Study conclusions and caveats: Clones linked with disease were CD8+ and fairly uncommon in the peripheral blood. Significant enrichment of disease-linked clones was reported in matched ankylosing spondylitis synovial fluid. Blood of patients with ankylosing spondylitis appeared to be characterized by a TCR beta motif of several highly homologous variants.

The authors made TCR beta libraries by quantitative 5'-RACE with molecular barcodes. TCRdb re-analysed the 5' RACE reads in MiXCR, keeping a single row per CDR3 protein. Among some 30,000 distinct CDR3 sequences, more than 13% were seen once, and the ten largest hold around 40%. To note about this clonotype: The antigen is unknown.

Sequenced input: blood. This clonotype was obtained from a male donor with ankylosing spondylitis or in good health (not recorded which).

Written as DNA, the CDR3 is TGTGCCAGCAGCTGGGACTCGACCTACGAGCAGTACTTC. Protein product: CASSWDSTYEQYF. J is TRBJ2-7 and V is TRBV12-3 or TRBV12-4; TRBD2 is a possible D gene (6 bases). V was pared by 6 bases and J by 2 bases, with 11 bases between. The CDR3 is 13 residues long.